This T cell receptor (beta chain) was observed in a study of blood T cell repertoires in COVID-19 (dated by TCRdb to 2020 to 2022). About the full investigation: The collaborator samples originated in the United States, Italy and Spain and spanned the acute and convalescent phases of COVID-19. The sample metadata nearly always contained a de-identified subject ID, COVID-19 status, age in years and sex. The repertoires were released in a freely available public database meant as a resource for research on the immune response to SARS-CoV-2. The samples were drawn from the first 160 participants of the ongoing ImmuneRACE study and from roughly 1,300 subjects provided by 6 global collaborators. Where available, HLA class I and class II types were obtained from metadata supplied by the sample provider rather than from assay-based typing. The material from the prospective study consisted of cDNA or gDNA derived from T cells, B-cell-depleted T cells, or PBMCs. Deeply sampled blood TCRbeta repertoires from subjects exposed to, actively infected with, or recovered from COVID-19 were included in the dataset.

Collaborating institutions collected whole blood in K2EDTA tubes following their own protocols. For TCRbeta analysis, collaborator samples were shipped as frozen whole blood, as isolated PBMCs, or as DNA extracted from either sample type. Results and caveats for the whole study, not just this receptor: The amount of clinical and demographic metadata varied by source and participant and was provided uncurated.

For this clone: This receptor's antigen is unknown. Per-base qualities were not stored, and no clone one base away is much larger.

The CDR3 sequence holds 18 residues, the cysteine and phenylalanine included. Only the CDR3 region is kept as DNA, spanning 54 bases read in frame from base 1. The germline V gene (reference sequence) sets CDR1 to LNHNV and CDR2 to YYDKDF. The germline V and J ends show losses of 0 bases and 4 bases respectively, and no gene match explains 15 bases of the junction. TCRbeta CDR3 regions were amplified from genomic DNA using the immunoSEQ Assay, a bias-controlled multiplex PCR. In the original analysis: Within the assay, amplification of reference gene primers was used to estimate how many nucleated cells each sample contained. To quantify the absolute abundance of each unique TCRbeta CDR3 rearrangement, sequence reads were collapsed and filtered. Productive Simpson clonality was computed per sample as the square root of Simpson's diversity index over productive rearrangements. TCRdb retrieved this table from immuneACCESS and kept in-frame rearrangements only. Not all clones are present; in checked studies, unresolved V genes account for under half, and no reason is known for the remainder. Clone size and the V and J calls come from that table; the DNA yielded D and trimming. In this sample the table shows around 110,000 clones, approximately 88% of which occur a single time. The ten largest make up 0.7% to 0.85% of the sample.

The TCR comes from a woman in her seventies with acute or convalescent COVID-19. The sequencing input was peripheral blood. The chain is assembled from TRBV15 and TRBJ2-7, with 7 central nucleotides matching TRBD1. The CDR3 amino acid sequence is: CATSRDLSQPDRVYEQYF. The DNA reads as follows: TGTGCCACCAGCAGAGATCTAAGCCAACCCGACAGGGTTTACGAGCAGTACTTC.